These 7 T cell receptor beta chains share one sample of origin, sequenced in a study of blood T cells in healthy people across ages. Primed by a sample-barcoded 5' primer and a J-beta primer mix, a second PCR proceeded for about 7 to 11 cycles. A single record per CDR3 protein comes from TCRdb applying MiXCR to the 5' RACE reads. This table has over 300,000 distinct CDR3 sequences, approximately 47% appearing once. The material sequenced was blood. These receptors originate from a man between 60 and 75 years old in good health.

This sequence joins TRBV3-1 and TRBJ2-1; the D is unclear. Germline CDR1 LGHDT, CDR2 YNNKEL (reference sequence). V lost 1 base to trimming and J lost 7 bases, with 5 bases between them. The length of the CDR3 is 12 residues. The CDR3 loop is CASSQARNEQFF. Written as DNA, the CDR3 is TGTGCCAGCAGCCAAGCTAGGAATGAGCAGTTCTTC.

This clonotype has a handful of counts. CDR3 nucleotide sequence: TGTGCCAGCAGCCAGGACACCTTCTATGGCTACACCTTC. As protein: CASSQDTFYGYTF. V and J are TRBV11-2 and TRBJ1-2; a weak D match, TRBD1 (5 bases). Germline V lookup: CDR1 SGHAT, CDR2 FQNNGV. CDR3 length equals 13 residues. V was clipped by 5 bases and J by 4 bases, with 11 bases between them. Using reference TRBV11-2 and TRBJ1-2 for the parts outside the CDR3, the full variable domain is EAGVAQSPRYKIIEKRQSVAFWCNPISGHATLYWYQQILGQGPKLLIQFQNNGVVDDSQLPKDRFSAERLKGVDSTLKIQPAKLEDSAVYLCASSQDTFYGYTFGSGTRLTVV.

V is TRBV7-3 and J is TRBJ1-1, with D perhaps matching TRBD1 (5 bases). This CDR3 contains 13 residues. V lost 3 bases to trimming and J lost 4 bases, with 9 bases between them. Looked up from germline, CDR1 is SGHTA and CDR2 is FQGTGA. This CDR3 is CASSFGTSTEAFF. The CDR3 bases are TGTGCCAGCAGCTTCGGGACCTCCACTGAAGCTTTCTTT.

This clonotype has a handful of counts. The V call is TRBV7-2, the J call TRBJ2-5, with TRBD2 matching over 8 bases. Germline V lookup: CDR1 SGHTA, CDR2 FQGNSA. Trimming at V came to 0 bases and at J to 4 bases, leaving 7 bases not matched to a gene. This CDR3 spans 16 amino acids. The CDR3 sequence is CASSLARAGVGETQYF. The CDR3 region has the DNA TGTGCCAGCAGCTTAGCCAGAGCGGGAGTAGGAGAGACCCAGTACTTC.

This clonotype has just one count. CDR3 sequence reads: CACPGTHADTQYF. The DNA of the CDR3 is TGTGCCTGCCCTGGGACCCACGCAGATACGCAGTATTTT. The chain links TRBV30 to TRBJ2-3, with D tentatively TRBD1 or TRBD2 (5 bases each). CDR3 length: 13 amino acids. V was clipped by 6 bases and J by 4 bases, with 14 bases between them. Germline CDR1 is GTSNPN and CDR2 is SVGIG (reference sequence).

The chain's CDR3 is CSVEGTGYMNTEAFF. As DNA, the CDR3 is TGCAGCGTTGAAGGGACAGGCTACATGAACACTGAAGCTTTCTTT. The chain recombines TRBV29-1 with TRBJ1-1, with 7 bases aligning to TRBD1. This CDR3 comprises 15 residues. J lost 0 bases, V lost 1 base, and 5 bases had no gene match. From germline, CDR1 is SQVTM and CDR2 ANQGSEA.

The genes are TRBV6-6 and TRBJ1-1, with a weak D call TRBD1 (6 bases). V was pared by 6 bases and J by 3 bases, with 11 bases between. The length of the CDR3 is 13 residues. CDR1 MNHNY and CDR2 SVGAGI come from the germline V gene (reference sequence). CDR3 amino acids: CASRSTGHTEAFF. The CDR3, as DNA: TGTGCCAGCAGATCAACAGGGCACACTGAAGCTTTCTTT.